The present T cell receptor (beta chain) was sequenced within a study of cytomegalovirus exposure and HLA in healthy donors. Findings and caveats of the study: It was reported that TCR beta sequences correctly inferred the HLA-A and HLA-B alleles for most subjects. Many donors carried some public TCRs, although rarity characterized most TCR sequences. A further, later analysis showed that HLA-associated TCR beta chains (compared with equally common others) were more clonally expanded.

It was with 60 Vbeta and 13 Jbeta primers that the PCR ran. TCRdb's table, derived via immunoSEQ multiplex PCR, lists solely in-frame clones and lacks some. In the table there are about 120,000 clones, over 60% of which are singletons. Trimming cost V 4 bases and J 1 base; bases outside gene matches: 3. Germline CDR1 MNHNS, CDR2 SASEGT. This CDR3 comprises 14 residues. In the case of this clone: Its cognate antigen is unknown.

Sequences were obtained from PBMCs. This clonotype was sampled from a man younger than 30 in good health and CMV-seronegative. The chain combines TRBV6-1 with TRBJ1-1; 7 bases fit TRBD1. CDR3 coding DNA: TGTGCCAGCAGTGGGAGACAGGGGAACACTGAAGCTTTCTTT. The encoded protein is CASSGRQGNTEAFF.